Sequencing of this T cell receptor (beta chain) was carried out in a study of T cell responses to AZD1222 COVID-19 vaccine. The CDR3 consists of 14 residues. Looked up from germline, CDR1 is SEHNR and CDR2 is FQNEAQ (reference sequence). With 2 bases removed from V and 6 bases from J, the gap between germline ends came to 14 bases. Sequenced by immunoSEQ multiplex PCR; TCRdb stores in-frame clones only, minus some. The data show fewer than 150,000 clones, with 88% seen just once and 7.5% to 8% held by the top ten. This sequence originates from an adult in good health. The sample was peripheral blood, taken on day 0 of AZD1222 vaccination. The chain recombines TRBV7-9 with TRBJ2-7; TRBD1 is a possible D gene (5 bases). The CDR3 is CASSLIRQSAEQYF. The CDR3 DNA reads as TGTGCCAGCAGCTTAATTAGACAGTCGGCCGAGCAGTACTTC.